This TCR beta chain originates from a study of control samples from healthy donors and cancer patients. Sequencing used immunoSEQ multiplex PCR; TCRdb keeps in-frame clones, though not all of them. The table has about 120,000 clones, roughly 90% seen once; the top ten hold approximately 2%. Germline V gene sequence: CDR1 MDHEN, CDR2 SYDVKM. The CDR3 has 15 residues. The V and J ends lost 5 bases and 5 bases respectively, with 18 bases between them. The chain combines TRBV28 with TRBJ1-1; weak D call: TRBD1 (6 bases). The sequence derives from a woman between 50 and 59 years old in good health. Sequenced input: blood. CDR3 sequence: CASSHPRGAGTEAFF. The CDR3 DNA reads TGTGCCAGCAGTCATCCAAGGGGGGCCGGGACTGAAGCTTTCTTT.